These 9 T cell receptor beta chains share one sample of origin, sequenced in a study of glioma-infiltrating T cells after dendritic cell vaccination. Libraries were prepared by immunoSEQ multiplex PCR; TCRdb keeps only in-frame clonotypes and omits some of them. The sample lists about 64,000 clones, approximately 86% occurring once. Time point noted: after dendritic cell vaccination, including at tumor progression/relapse. The sequenced sample was blood, obtained after dendritic cell vaccination. Every receptor here comes from a human donor with glioblastoma.

This clone showed up just a few times. The V gene is TRBV27, the J gene TRBJ2-1, with D possibly TRBD2 on 7 matching bases. CDR3 size: 17 residues. Germline V CDR1 and CDR2: MNHEY, SMNVEV (reference sequence). The V end was cut by 3 bases, the J end by 6 bases, with 21 bases between. Here the CDR3 reads CASSLRRGGTRVNEQFF. Written as DNA, the CDR3 is TGTGCCAGCAGTTTGAGAAGGGGGGGGACACGGGTCAATGAGCAGTTCTTC.

J is TRBJ1-2 and V is TRBV5-4, with unresolved D. This CDR3 is built from 13 residues. The V end lost 4 bases, the J end lost 6 bases, and 13 bases lay between the germline ends. Germline assignment: CDR1 SGHNT and CDR2 YYREEE (reference sequence). CDR3 nucleotide sequence: TGTGCCAGCAGCCCGAAGCGGCAGGATGGCTACACCTTC. Translated, it gives CASSPKRQDGYTF.

V usage is TRBV10-3 and J usage is TRBJ2-1; D gene ambiguous. Deletions cut 3 bases from V and 5 bases from J, with 14 bases between. Germline values: CDR1 ENHRY, CDR2 SYGVKD. The CDR3 is 15 residues long. The CDR3 DNA reads TGTGCCATCAGTGAAGAGGCAGTGCCCCACAATGAGCAGTTCTTC. Translating gives CAISEEAVPHNEQFF.

This clone was counted between two and nine times. This sequence joins TRBV11-3 and TRBJ2-7; D might be TRBD1 (6 bases). Deletions cut 3 bases from V and 1 base from J, with 10 bases between. There are 14 residues in the CDR3. The germline V gene encodes CDR1 SGHNT and CDR2 YENEEA. The CDR3 reads CASSFLRGSYEQYF. CDR3 bases: TGTGCCAGCAGCTTCCTCAGGGGTTCCTACGAGCAGTACTTC.

This clone was found once. This chain uses TRBV12-5 with TRBJ1-6; 11 bases agree with TRBD1. CDR1 LGHNT and CDR2 FRNRAP come from the germline V gene. There are 14 residues in the CDR3. Trimming cost V 3 bases and J 14 bases; bases outside gene matches: 6. The CDR3 spells CASGFSGQGVSLHF. The CDR3 DNA is TGTGCTAGTGGTTTCTCGGGACAGGGGGTTTCCCTCCACTTT.

This chain connects TRBV6-5 to TRBJ2-7; D not certain. The CDR3 runs to 11 residues. Trimming pared 4 bases from V and 3 bases from J, leaving 4 bases between. Germline CDR1 reads MNHEY; CDR2 reads SVGAGI. CDR3 DNA sequence: TGTGCCAGCAGTTCAGTCTACGAGCAGTACTTC. As protein: CASSSVYEQYF.

The chain recombines TRBV29-1 with TRBJ2-1; D may be TRBD1 (6 bases). Germline V gene lookup returns CDR1 SQVTM and CDR2 ANQGSEA. This CDR3 comprises 12 residues. The ends were cut back, 4 bases at V and 10 bases at J, with 14 bases in the middle. DNA of the CDR3: TGCAGCGTTGGAACGACAGGTAGCGAGCAGTTCTTC. Its translation is CSVGTTGSEQFF.

This clone was recorded once. This sequence joins TRBV5-6 and TRBJ1-5, with D perhaps TRBD1 (6 bases). Germline V gene sequence: CDR1 SGHDT, CDR2 YYEEEE. This CDR3 spans 16 amino acids. Trimming removed 4 bases at V and 6 bases at J, with 20 bases between. The CDR3 nucleotides read TGTGCCAGCAGCCGGTTCCCAGGGGATACAGGTCAGCCCCAGCATTTT. Translating it yields CASSRFPGDTGQPQHF.

This clone has just a few counts. The V gene is TRBV27, the J gene TRBJ1-1, with TRBD1 matching 8 bases. There are 14 residues in the CDR3. Germline values: CDR1 MNHEY, CDR2 SMNVEV (reference sequence). The V gene end was trimmed by 3 bases and the J gene end by 5 bases; junction bases not matched to a gene: 5. CDR3 residues: CASSFWDRRTEAFF. CDR3 in DNA: TGTGCCAGCAGTTTCTGGGACAGGCGAACTGAAGCTTTCTTT.